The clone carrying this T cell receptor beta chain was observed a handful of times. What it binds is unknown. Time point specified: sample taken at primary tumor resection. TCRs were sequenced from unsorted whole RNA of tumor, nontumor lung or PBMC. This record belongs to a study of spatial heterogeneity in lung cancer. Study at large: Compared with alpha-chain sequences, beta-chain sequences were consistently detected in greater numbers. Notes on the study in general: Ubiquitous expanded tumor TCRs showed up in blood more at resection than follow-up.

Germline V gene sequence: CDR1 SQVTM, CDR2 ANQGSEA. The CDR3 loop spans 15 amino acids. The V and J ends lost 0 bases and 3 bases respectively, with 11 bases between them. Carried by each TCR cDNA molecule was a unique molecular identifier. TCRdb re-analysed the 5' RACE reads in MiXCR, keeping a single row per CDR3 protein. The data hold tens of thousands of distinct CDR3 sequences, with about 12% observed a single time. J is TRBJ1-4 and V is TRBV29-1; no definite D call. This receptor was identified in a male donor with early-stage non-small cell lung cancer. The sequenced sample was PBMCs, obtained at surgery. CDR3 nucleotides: TGCAGCGTTGAAGATCGACGGGAATCTAATGAAAAACTGTTTTTT. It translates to CSVEDRRESNEKLFF. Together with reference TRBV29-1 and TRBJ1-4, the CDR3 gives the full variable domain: SAVISQKPSRDICQRGTSLTIQCQVDSQVTMMFWYRQQPGQSLTLIATANQGSEATYESGFVIDKFPISRPNLTFSTLTVSNMSPEDSSIYLCSVEDRRESNEKLFFGSGTQLSVL.